These 32 T cell receptor beta chains share one sample of origin, sequenced in a study of PD-1 blockade in mismatch repair-deficient tumors. Data came from immunoSEQ multiplex PCR; TCRdb stores just in-frame clones and leaves some out. The table lists about 130,000 clones, about 88% of them singletons. The sequenced sample was peripheral blood, obtained about 17 months after starting pembrolizumab. Receptors originate from an adult with mismatch repair-deficient cancer.

The chain is built from TRBV18 and TRBJ2-7; D might be TRBD2 (5 bases). The CDR3 runs to 14 residues. CDR1 is KGHSH and CDR2 is LQKENI in the germline V gene. Trimming pared 5 bases from V and 3 bases from J, leaving 14 bases between. This CDR3 is CASSAAGIHYEQYF. In DNA form, the CDR3 reads TGTGCCAGCTCAGCAGCCGGGATCCACTACGAGCAGTACTTC.

V and J are TRBV7-8 and TRBJ2-5; TRBD2 agrees at 7 bases. With V trimmed by 6 bases and J by 3 bases, 19 bases remained unmatched. This CDR3 is 18 amino acids long. The germline CDR1 and CDR2 sequences are SGHVS and FQNEAQ. The CDR3 here is CASRKTSSNYAGEETQYF. CDR3 nucleotide sequence: TGTGCCAGCAGGAAGACTAGCTCGAATTACGCGGGAGAAGAGACCCAGTACTTC.

This chain links TRBV19 with TRBJ2-3, with 7 positions matching TRBD1. CDR1 and CDR2 from the germline V gene are LNHDA and SQIVND (reference sequence). After removal of 7 bases from V and 2 bases from J, the junction contained 6 bases not matched to a gene. The CDR3 is 14 amino acids. The CDR3 DNA reads as TGTGCCAGTACCAGACAGGGATTCACAGATACGCAGTATTTT. The encoded protein is CASTRQGFTDTQYF.

The chain uses TRBV5-1 and TRBJ2-1; D uncertain. Trimming stripped 1 base from V and 1 base from J, with 3 bases between. Germline V gives CDR1 SGHRS, CDR2 YFSETQ. The CDR3 is 13 amino acids. The CDR3 DNA reads as TGCGCCAGCAGCTTGTTTTCCTACAATGAGCAGTTCTTC. This translates into CASSLFSYNEQFF.

The chain is built from TRBV11-2 and TRBJ1-5; D is perhaps TRBD1 (5 bases). Germline CDR1 SGHAT, CDR2 FQNNGV. The CDR3 is 14 residues long. V was trimmed by 5 bases and J by 5 bases, leaving 13 bases between them. CDR3 in DNA: TGTGCCAGCAGCCCAGAGGGACCCGATCAGCCCCAGCATTTT. As protein: CASSPEGPDQPQHF.

The V call is TRBV10-3, the J call TRBJ2-1, with 7 bases lining up with TRBD2. Germline V gives CDR1 ENHRY, CDR2 SYGVKD. Trimming removed 3 bases from V and 6 bases from J; junction bases left unmatched: 8. CDR3 size: 15 residues. CDR3 in DNA: TGTGCCATCAGTGACGGCGGGAGTGCCTCCAATGAGCAGTTCTTC. It specifies CAISDGGSASNEQFF.

The J gene is TRBJ2-5, the V gene TRBV29-1; D might be TRBD1 (6 bases). The CDR3 consists of 12 residues. Per germline, CDR1 SQVTM and CDR2 ANQGSEA. Trimming removed 7 bases at V and 6 bases at J, with 15 bases between. The CDR3 region has the DNA TGCAGCGCGGACAGTGTATTGAAGACCCAGTACTTC. Translation: CSADSVLKTQYF.

The chain combines TRBV28 with TRBJ2-1, with TRBD2 matching over 10 bases. V lost 7 bases, J lost 3 bases, and 6 bases stayed unmatched. This CDR3 is built from 15 residues. The germline V gene encodes CDR1 MDHEN and CDR2 SYDVKM. The CDR3 reads CASNPGLADYNEQFF. The CDR3 nucleotides read TGTGCCAGCAACCCCGGACTAGCGGACTACAATGAGCAGTTCTTC.

The chain links TRBV7-2 to TRBJ2-7, with D possibly TRBD1 on 6 matching bases. This CDR3 has 13 amino acids. Trimming removed 5 bases from V and 2 bases from J, with 10 bases in between. Germline values: CDR1 SGHTA, CDR2 FQGNSA. The CDR3: CASSRRQAYEQYF. CDR3 bases: TGTGCCAGCAGCCGTAGACAGGCCTACGAGCAGTACTTC.

This rearrangement joins TRBV6-6 to TRBJ2-7; D may be TRBD1 or TRBD2 (5 bases each). The CDR3 contains 15 residues. Germline-derived CDR1 and CDR2 are MNHNY and SVGAGI (reference sequence). V was shortened by 2 bases and J by 1 base, with 12 bases between the two germline ends. CDR3 amino acids: CASSYPGTGSYEQYF. DNA of the CDR3: TGTGCCAGCAGTTACCCCGGGACGGGGTCCTACGAGCAGTACTTC.

CDR3 in DNA: TGCGCCAGCACCGATGGAGTCAGCGGGGGTATCAATCAGCCCCAGCATTTT. Translation: CASTDGVSGGINQPQHF. This sequence joins TRBV10-2 and TRBJ1-5; tentative D call: TRBD1 (5 bases). V dropped 7 bases and J dropped 3 bases, with 22 bases sitting between them. This CDR3 comprises 17 residues. Germline assignment: CDR1 WSHSY and CDR2 SAAADI.

The CDR3 DNA sequence: TGTGCCAGCAGTAAAGACAGGCTCCACCCGAACACCGGGGAGCTGTTTTTT. The encoded protein is CASSKDRLHPNTGELFF. The V call is TRBV11-1, the J call TRBJ2-2, with D perhaps matching TRBD1 (6 bases). Trimming took off 6 bases at V and 0 bases at J, with 17 bases between the two ends. This CDR3 is built from 17 residues. CDR1 is SGHAT and CDR2 is FQDESV in the germline V gene (reference sequence).

V gene TRBV13 combines with J gene TRBJ2-5; possible D gene TRBD2, 5 bases. Trimming stripped 9 bases from V and 2 bases from J, with 13 bases between. The germline CDR1 and CDR2 sequences are PRHDT and FYEKMQ (reference sequence). The CDR3 is 13 residues long. The CDR3 reads CASSERSQETQYF. CDR3 DNA: TGTGCCAGTTCGGAGCGGAGTCAAGAGACCCAGTACTTC.

The CDR3 DNA follows: TGTGCCAGCAGAACTCCGGGACAGACTTTAGTTGAGCAGTACTTC. Translating gives CASRTPGQTLVEQYF. This chain uses TRBV6-5 with TRBJ2-7; 7 nucleotides line up with TRBD1. The J segment lost 7 bases and the V segment lost 6 bases, leaving 15 bases of the junction unmatched. The CDR3 is 15 amino acids. Looked up from germline, CDR1 is MNHEY and CDR2 is SVGAGI.

On this clone: Germline and junction disagree at one end, which may indicate a read error. The chain links TRBV7-2 to TRBJ2-5; D is possibly TRBD1 or TRBD2 (5 bases each). The CDR3 is 13 amino acids. The germline gives CDR1 SGHTA, CDR2 FQGNSA. This chain's CDR3 is CASNLRWGETQYF. CDR3 sequence (DNA): TGTGCCAGCAACTTAAGGTGGGGGGAGACCCAGTACTTC. The complete variable domain, with remaining parts taken from reference TRBV7-2 and TRBJ2-5, reads GAGVSQSPSNKVTEKGKDVELRCDPISGHTALYWYRQSLGQGLEFLIYFQGNSAPDKSGLPSDRFSAERTGGSVSTLTIQRTQQEDSAVYLCASNLRWGETQYFGPGTRLLVL.

The rearrangement joins TRBV19 to TRBJ1-1; no reliable D call. Trimming stripped 1 base from V and 0 bases from J, with 6 bases between. Germline lookup yields CDR1 LNHDA and CDR2 SQIVND (reference sequence). The length of the CDR3 is 14 residues. CDR3 nucleotides: TGTGCCAGTAGTATAGGTAAGGTGAACACTGAAGCTTTCTTT. Its protein product is CASSIGKVNTEAFF.

This chain links TRBV5-1 with TRBJ2-2; D gene unclear. The V end lost 1 base, the J end lost 5 bases, and 9 bases lay between the germline ends. CDR3 length: 14 amino acids. Germline CDR1 reads SGHRS; CDR2 reads YFSETQ. CDR3: CASSLRLGTGELFF. CDR3 bases: TGCGCCAGCAGCTTGAGGCTCGGGACCGGGGAGCTGTTTTTT. The whole variable domain, filled in from reference TRBV5-1 and TRBJ2-2, reads KAGVTQTPRYLIKTRGQQVTLSCSPISGHRSVSWYQQTPGQGLQFLFEYFSETQRNKGNFPGRFSGRQFSNSRSEMNVSTLELGDSALYLCASSLRLGTGELFFGEGSRLTVL.

This clone was observed a few times. The chain combines TRBV29-1 with TRBJ2-7, with no clear D. Trimming stripped 1 base from V and 4 bases from J, with 14 bases between. Germline CDR1 reads SQVTM; CDR2 reads ANQGSEA. The CDR3 sequence is 14 residues long. CDR3 protein: CSVEGTGSGYEQYF. The CDR3 region has the DNA TGCAGCGTTGAAGGCACCGGATCTGGGTACGAGCAGTACTTC.

This clone was observed a single time. V and J are TRBV5-1 and TRBJ2-3, with 7 bases fitting TRBD2. The CDR3 consists of 16 residues. V lost 2 bases, J lost 0 bases, and 6 bases stayed unmatched. Looked up from germline, CDR1 is SGHRS and CDR2 is YFSETQ. CDR3 sequence (DNA): TGCGCCAGCAGCTTCTCGCGGGAGATTAGCACAGATACGCAGTATTTT. This sequence encodes CASSFSREISTDTQYF.

The V call is TRBV28, the J call TRBJ1-5, with D perhaps TRBD1 (6 bases). The CDR3 sequence is 15 residues long. V was clipped by 5 bases and J by 8 bases, with 19 bases between them. Germline V gene lookup returns CDR1 MDHEN and CDR2 SYDVKM. The DNA of the CDR3 is TGTGCCAGCAGTACGGACAGCTACGGACGGGAGCCCCAGCATTTT. It codes for CASSTDSYGREPQHF.

The CDR3 nucleotides read TGCGCCAGCAGCTTGGAGCCCCCGCGCGCTTTGTCGAACACCGGGGAGCTGTTTTTT. This gives the protein CASSLEPPRALSNTGELFF. V and J are TRBV5-1 and TRBJ2-2; D not resolved. CDR1 and CDR2 from the germline V gene are SGHRS and YFSETQ. This CDR3 spans 19 amino acids. Trimming stripped 0 bases from V and 0 bases from J, with 18 bases between.

This clone was picked up one time. The rearrangement joins TRBV5-1 to TRBJ2-3, with D perhaps matching TRBD1 or TRBD2 (6 bases each). Germline V gene data show CDR1 as SGHRS and CDR2 as YFSETQ. The CDR3 runs to 13 residues. Between the trimmed V and J ends, which lost 2 bases and 6 bases, there was a span of 10 bases. The CDR3 nucleotides read TGCGCCAGCAGCTTATCCGGGGGCGATACGCAGTATTTT. Its translation is CASSLSGGDTQYF.

The chain uses TRBV9 and TRBJ2-2; 12 bases are a match to TRBD2. Germline loops: CDR1 SGDLS, CDR2 YYNGEE. The ends lost 3 bases at V and 6 bases at J; junction bases unmatched: 12. CDR3 size: 18 residues. The CDR3 nucleotides read TGTGCCAGCAGCGAACGACTAGCGGGAGCACCTACGTCCGGGGAGCTGTTTTTT. Translating it yields CASSERLAGAPTSGELFF.

The chain couples TRBV7-2 to TRBJ2-2, with a tentative D call TRBD1 (6 bases). Germline V gene sequence: CDR1 SGHTA, CDR2 FQGNSA. V was cut by 5 bases and J by 0 bases, with 10 bases left in between. The CDR3 has 15 amino acids. The CDR3 coding sequence is TGTGCCAGCAGCACAGGGACAACGAACACCGGGGAGCTGTTTTTT. It is translated as CASSTGTTNTGELFF.

This clone was counted once. The gene calls are TRBV29-1 and TRBJ1-2; no definite D call. Trimming pared 6 bases from V and 2 bases from J, leaving 13 bases between. CDR1 and CDR2 (germline): SQVTM, ANQGSEA. This CDR3 is built from 13 residues. The CDR3 here is CSVRTGRNYGYTF. As DNA, the CDR3 is TGCAGCGTACGAACCGGGCGGAACTATGGCTACACCTTC.

V is TRBV7-9 and J is TRBJ1-5, with D hard to call. Between the trimmed V and J ends, which lost 5 bases and 4 bases, there was a span of 9 bases. The CDR3 covers 13 residues. Germline CDR1 is SEHNR and CDR2 is FQNEAQ (reference sequence). This chain's CDR3 is CASSRSENQPQHF. In DNA form, the CDR3 reads TGTGCCAGCAGCCGATCAGAAAATCAGCCCCAGCATTTT.

This chain connects TRBV5-1 to TRBJ1-4; D is perhaps TRBD1 (5 bases). This CDR3 has 14 residues. Germline assignment: CDR1 SGHRS and CDR2 YFSETQ. The V gene lost 3 bases and the J gene lost 5 bases, with 11 bases spanning the gap. The CDR3 reads CASSSGGTNEKLFF. DNA for the CDR3: TGCGCCAGCAGCTCAGGAGGGACCAATGAAAAACTGTTTTTT.

This sequence joins TRBV7-8 and TRBJ2-2; D remains ambiguous. The CDR3 totals 16 residues. The V gene lost 2 bases and the J gene lost 1 base, with 11 bases spanning the gap. Germline CDR1 and CDR2: SGHVS and FQNEAQ. The CDR3 reads CASSLLLVRNTGELFF. In nucleotides, the CDR3 is TGTGCCAGCAGCTTATTACTGGTCCGGAACACCGGGGAGCTGTTTTTT.

The CDR3 nucleotides read TGTGCCAGCAGCCCTAGCGTACAAAATTACGAGCAGTACTTC. Residues: CASSPSVQNYEQYF. J is TRBJ2-7 and V is TRBV7-2; tentatively, D is TRBD2 (6 bases). The CDR3 is 14 amino acids. CDR1 SGHTA and CDR2 FQGNSA come from the germline V gene. Trimming took off 5 bases at V and 4 bases at J, with 15 bases between the two ends.

The gene calls are TRBV4-1 and TRBJ2-5, with 9 positions matching TRBD1. Germline values: CDR1 MGHRA, CDR2 YSYEKL. The CDR3 consists of 14 residues. The junction had 3 bases not matched to a gene; V was cut back by 3 bases and J by 4 bases. CDR3 loop: CASSQTGGLETQYF. CDR3 coding DNA: TGCGCCAGCAGCCAGACAGGGGGATTAGAGACCCAGTACTTC.

The V gene is TRBV6-5, the J gene TRBJ1-1; D ambiguous. The CDR3 consists of 15 residues. The V gene's germline CDR1 is MNHEY and CDR2 SVGAGI. Trimming stripped 0 bases from V and 1 base from J, with 9 bases between. As DNA, the CDR3 is TGTGCCAGCAGTTACTCGAGGTTTAGGAACACTGAAGCTTTCTTT. The encoded protein is CASSYSRFRNTEAFF.

The V gene is TRBV7-9, the J gene TRBJ2-5; D is unresolved. Germline CDR1 reads SEHNR; CDR2 reads FQNEAQ (reference sequence). The CDR3 contains 13 residues. The V and J ends lost 5 bases and 5 bases respectively, with 12 bases between them. CDR3 coding DNA: TGTGCCAGCAGCAGTCCTCAACGGGAGACCCAGTACTTC. Translating it yields CASSSPQRETQYF.